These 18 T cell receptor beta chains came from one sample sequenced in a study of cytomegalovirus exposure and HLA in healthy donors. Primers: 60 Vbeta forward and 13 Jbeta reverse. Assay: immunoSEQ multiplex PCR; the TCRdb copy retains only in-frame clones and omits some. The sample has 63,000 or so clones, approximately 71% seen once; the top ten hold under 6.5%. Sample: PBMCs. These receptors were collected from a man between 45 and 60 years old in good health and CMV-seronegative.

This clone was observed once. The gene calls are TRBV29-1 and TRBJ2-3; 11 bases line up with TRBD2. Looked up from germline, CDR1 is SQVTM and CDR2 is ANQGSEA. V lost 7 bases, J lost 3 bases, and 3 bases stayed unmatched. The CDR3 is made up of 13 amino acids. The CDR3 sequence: CSASSGRTDTQYF. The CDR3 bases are TGCAGCGCATCTAGCGGGAGGACAGATACGCAGTATTTT.

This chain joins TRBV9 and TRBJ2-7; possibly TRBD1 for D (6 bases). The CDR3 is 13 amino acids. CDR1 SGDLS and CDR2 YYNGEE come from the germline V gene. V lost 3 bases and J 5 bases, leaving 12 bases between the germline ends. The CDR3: CASSGLQGHEQYF. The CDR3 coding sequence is TGTGCCAGCAGCGGCCTTCAGGGGCACGAGCAGTACTTC.

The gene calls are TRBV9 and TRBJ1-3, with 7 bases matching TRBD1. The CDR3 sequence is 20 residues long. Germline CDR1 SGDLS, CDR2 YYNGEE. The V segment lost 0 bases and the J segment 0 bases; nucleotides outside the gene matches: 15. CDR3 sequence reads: CASSVGGTAAPKSSGNTIYF. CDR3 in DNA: TGTGCCAGCAGCGTAGGTGGGACAGCGGCCCCTAAATCCTCTGGAAACACCATATATTTT. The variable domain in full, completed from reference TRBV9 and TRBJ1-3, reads DSGVTQTPKHLITATGQRVTLRCSPRSGDLSVYWYQQSLDQGLQFLIQYYNGEERAKGNILERFSAQQFPDLHSELNLSSLELGDSALYFCASSVGGTAAPKSSGNTIYFGEGSWLTVV.

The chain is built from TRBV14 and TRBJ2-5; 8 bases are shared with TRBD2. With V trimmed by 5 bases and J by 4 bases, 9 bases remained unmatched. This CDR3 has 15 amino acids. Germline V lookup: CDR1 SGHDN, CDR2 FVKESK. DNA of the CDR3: TGTGCCAGCAGCAACTTGCGGGGGGCCGGAGAGACCCAGTACTTC. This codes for CASSNLRGAGETQYF.

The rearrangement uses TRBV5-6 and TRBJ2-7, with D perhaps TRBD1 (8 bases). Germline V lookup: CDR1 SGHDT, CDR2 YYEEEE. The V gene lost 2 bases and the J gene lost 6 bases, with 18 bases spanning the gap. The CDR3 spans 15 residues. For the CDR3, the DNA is TGTGCCAGCAGCTTAAAGACAGGGGAGGGTTGCGAGCAGTACTTC. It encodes CASSLKTGEGCEQYF.

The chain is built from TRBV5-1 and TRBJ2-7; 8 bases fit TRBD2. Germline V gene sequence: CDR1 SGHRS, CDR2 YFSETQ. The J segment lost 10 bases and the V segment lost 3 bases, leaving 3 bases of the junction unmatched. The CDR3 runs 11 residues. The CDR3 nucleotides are TGCGCCAGCAGCTCCGGGGGGGAACAGTACTTC. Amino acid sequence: CASSSGGEQYF.

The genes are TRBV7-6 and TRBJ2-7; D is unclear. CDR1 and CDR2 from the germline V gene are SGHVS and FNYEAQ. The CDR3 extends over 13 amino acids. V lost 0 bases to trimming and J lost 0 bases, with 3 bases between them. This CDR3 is CASSLAASYEQYF. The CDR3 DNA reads TGTGCCAGCAGCTTAGCGGCCTCCTACGAGCAGTACTTC.

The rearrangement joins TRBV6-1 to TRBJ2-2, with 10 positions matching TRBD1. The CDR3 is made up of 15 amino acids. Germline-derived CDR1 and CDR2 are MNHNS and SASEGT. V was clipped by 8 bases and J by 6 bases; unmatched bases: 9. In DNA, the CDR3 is TGTGCCAGCTCACCGGGACAGGGGACCTCCGGGGAGCTGTTTTTT. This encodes CASSPGQGTSGELFF.

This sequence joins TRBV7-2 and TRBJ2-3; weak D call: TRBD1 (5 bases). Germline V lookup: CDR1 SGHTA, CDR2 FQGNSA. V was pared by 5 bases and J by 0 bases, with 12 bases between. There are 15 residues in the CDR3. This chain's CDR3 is CASSPGWGSTDTQYF. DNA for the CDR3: TGTGCCAGCAGCCCAGGGTGGGGAAGCACAGATACGCAGTATTTT.

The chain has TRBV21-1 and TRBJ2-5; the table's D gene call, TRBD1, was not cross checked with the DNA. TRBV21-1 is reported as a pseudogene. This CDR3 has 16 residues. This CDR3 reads CASSSSPDRGQETQYF. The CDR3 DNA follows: TGTGCCAGCAGCTCAAGCCCGGACAGGGGACAGGAGACCCAGTACTTC.

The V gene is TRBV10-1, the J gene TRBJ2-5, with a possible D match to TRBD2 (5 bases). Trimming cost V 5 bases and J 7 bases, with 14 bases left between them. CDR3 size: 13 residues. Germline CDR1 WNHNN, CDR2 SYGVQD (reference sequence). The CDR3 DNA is TGCGCCAGCAGTACAGTGGTCCGGGGGACCCAGTACTTC. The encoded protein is CASSTVVRGTQYF.

The CDR3 spells CAWSVIRAGELFF. The DNA of the CDR3 is TGTGCCTGGAGTGTCATTCGGGCCGGGGAGCTGTTTTTT. This sequence joins TRBV30 and TRBJ2-2; unclear D gene. The CDR3 has 13 residues. Germline CDR1 GTSNPN, CDR2 SVGIG (reference sequence). V was cut by 0 bases and J by 6 bases, with 8 bases left in between. The full variable domain, completed using reference TRBV30 and TRBJ2-2, is SQTIHQWPATLVQPVGSPLSLECTVEGTSNPNLYWYRQAAGRGLQLLFYSVGIGQISSEVPQNLSASRPQDRQFILSSKKLLLSDSGFYLCAWSVIRAGELFFGEGSRLTVL.

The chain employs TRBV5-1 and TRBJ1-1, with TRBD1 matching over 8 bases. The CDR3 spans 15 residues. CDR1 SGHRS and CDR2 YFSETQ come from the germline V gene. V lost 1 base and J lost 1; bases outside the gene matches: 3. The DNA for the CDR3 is TGCGCCAGCAGCTTGCGGACAGGGCCGAACACTGAAGCTTTCTTT. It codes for CASSLRTGPNTEAFF.

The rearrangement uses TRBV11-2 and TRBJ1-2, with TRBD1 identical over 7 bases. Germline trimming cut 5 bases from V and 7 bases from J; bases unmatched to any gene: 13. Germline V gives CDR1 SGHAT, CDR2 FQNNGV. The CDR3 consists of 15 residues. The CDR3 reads CASSSTGQAFSGYTF. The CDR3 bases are TGTGCCAGCAGCAGTACCGGACAGGCTTTTTCTGGCTACACCTTC.

The CDR3 loop reads CASSSGPRLAPTFYEQYF. CDR3 coding DNA: TGCGCCAGCAGCTCGGGGCCCCGACTAGCGCCGACTTTCTACGAGCAGTACTTC. The chain couples TRBV5-1 to TRBJ2-7; the match to TRBD2 covers 8 bases. The CDR3 is 18 residues long. Germline V gene lookup returns CDR1 SGHRS and CDR2 YFSETQ. Trimming cost V 3 bases and J 3 bases; bases outside gene matches: 17.

The CDR3 DNA is TGTGCCAGCAGCCCCCGGCCGAACAGGGGGACAGATACGCAGTATTTT. It is translated as CASSPRPNRGTDTQYF. The chain joins TRBV7-6 to TRBJ2-3; 8 nucleotides line up with TRBD1. Germline assignment: CDR1 SGHVS and CDR2 FNYEAQ. V was pared by 5 bases and J by 3 bases, with 10 bases of the junction left unmatched. CDR3 length: 16 amino acids.

In DNA form, the CDR3 reads TGCGCCAGCAGCTTGGACAGGGGGCTTACTGAAGCTTTCTTT. This translates into CASSLDRGLTEAFF. The rearrangement uses TRBV5-1 and TRBJ1-1, with 9 bases that match TRBD1. J lost 5 bases, V lost 0 bases, and 2 bases had no gene match. The germline CDR1 and CDR2 sequences are SGHRS and YFSETQ. The CDR3 totals 14 residues.

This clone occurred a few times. DNA of the CDR3: TGTGCCAGTAGTCAGGGGGCCGGGGCCGGGGAGCTGTTTTTT. Encoded protein: CASSQGAGAGELFF. The chain is built from TRBV19 and TRBJ2-2; 8 nucleotides agree with TRBD1. Per germline, CDR1 LNHDA and CDR2 SQIVND (reference sequence). This CDR3 comprises 14 residues. The junction had 5 bases not matched to a gene; V was cut back by 5 bases and J by 6 bases.